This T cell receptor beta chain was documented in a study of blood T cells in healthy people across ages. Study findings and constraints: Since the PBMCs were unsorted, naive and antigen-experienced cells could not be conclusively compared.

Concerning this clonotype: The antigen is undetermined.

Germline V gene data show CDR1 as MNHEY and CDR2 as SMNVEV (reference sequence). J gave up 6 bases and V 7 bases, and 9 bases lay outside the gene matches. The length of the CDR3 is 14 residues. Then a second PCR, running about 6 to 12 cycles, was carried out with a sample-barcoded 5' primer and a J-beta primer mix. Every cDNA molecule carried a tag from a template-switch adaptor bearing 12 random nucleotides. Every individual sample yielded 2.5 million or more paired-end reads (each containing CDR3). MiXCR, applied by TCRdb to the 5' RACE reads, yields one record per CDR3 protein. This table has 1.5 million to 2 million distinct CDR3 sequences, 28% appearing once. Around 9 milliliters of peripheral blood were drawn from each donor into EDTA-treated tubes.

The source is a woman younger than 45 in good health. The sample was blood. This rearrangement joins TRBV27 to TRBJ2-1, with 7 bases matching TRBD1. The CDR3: CASTPTGPGNEQFF. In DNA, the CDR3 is TGTGCCAGCACCCCGACAGGGCCAGGCAATGAGCAGTTCTTC.